This passage covers 30 T cell receptor beta chains from one sample sequenced in a study of blood T cell repertoires in COVID-19 (TCRdb year 2020). Receptor amplification or capture employed the immunoSEQ multiplex PCR assay. TCRdb carries this immuneACCESS record with in-frame sequences only. Its versions omit some clonotypes, under half of them owing to an unresolved V gene in the studies checked, with the rest unexplained. The sample yields about 220,000 clones; 84% were counted once. 15% to 20% of the sample lies in the top ten. The sequenced material came from peripheral blood. The receptors here all came from a man aged 25 to 45 with active or convalescent COVID-19.

The CDR3 protein is CASSYGSPGYEQYF. The CDR3 DNA sequence: TGTGCCAGCAGTTACGGCTCCCCGGGCTACGAGCAGTACTTC. The chain combines TRBV6-5 with TRBJ2-7; D gene uncertain. Trimming pared 2 bases from V and 3 bases from J, leaving 11 bases between. The CDR3 is 14 residues long. CDR1 MNHEY and CDR2 SVGAGI come from the germline V gene.

The chain links TRBV23-1 to TRBJ2-7; tentative D call: TRBD1 (6 bases). TRBV23-1 is classed as an ORF, of uncertain function. There are 19 residues in the CDR3. V was pared by 2 bases and J by 2 bases, with 25 bases between. CDR3 DNA sequence: TGCGCCAGCAGTCAACCGTTTCGGGGCCAGCAAGGGGGTACCTACGAGCAGTACTTC. This sequence encodes CASSQPFRGQQGGTYEQYF.

The gene calls are TRBV9 and TRBJ1-1; 9 nucleotides agree with TRBD1. Per germline, CDR1 SGDLS and CDR2 YYNGEE. J gave up 2 bases and V 4 bases, and 6 bases lay outside the gene matches. The CDR3 covers 15 residues. CDR3 bases: TGTGCCAGCAGCCCCCGGGACAGGGACAACACTGAAGCTTTCTTT. It specifies CASSPRDRDNTEAFF.

CDR3 nucleotides: TGTGCCAGCAGGCCCCAGCGGGGGAGGACAGATACGCAGTATTTT. Its translation: CASRPQRGRTDTQYF. V is TRBV2 and J is TRBJ2-3; TRBD2 aligns across 8 bases. CDR1 and CDR2 (germline): SNHLY, FYNNEI. This CDR3 comprises 15 residues. Unmatched junction bases numbered 8, after V lost 6 bases and J lost 3 bases.

J is TRBJ2-2 and V is TRBV5-1; D call uncertain. V gave up 7 bases and J gave up 4 bases, with 14 bases separating them. The germline V gene has CDR1 SGHRS and CDR2 YFSETQ. The CDR3 contains 14 residues. This CDR3 reads CASSSAASTGELFF. The CDR3 bases are TGCGCCAGCTCCTCCGCGGCCTCCACCGGGGAGCTGTTTTTT. The full variable domain, in which reference TRBV5-1 and TRBJ2-2 provide the parts outside the CDR3, is KAGVTQTPRYLIKTRGQQVTLSCSPISGHRSVSWYQQTPGQGLQFLFEYFSETQRNKGNFPGRFSGRQFSNSRSEMNVSTLELGDSALYLCASSSAASTGELFFGEGSRLTVL.

The rearrangement uses TRBV12-3 or TRBV12-4 and TRBJ1-2; TRBD1 is a possible D gene (5 bases). This CDR3 contains 13 residues. Trimming pared 8 bases from V and 3 bases from J, leaving 13 bases between. Here the CDR3 reads CASSNGGYYGYTF. The DNA of the CDR3 is TGTGCCAGCTCAAACGGGGGATACTATGGCTACACCTTC.

This chain joins TRBV2 and TRBJ2-2; 10 bases are a match to TRBD1. The J segment lost 8 bases and the V segment lost 4 bases, leaving 4 bases of the junction unmatched. CDR1 is SNHLY and CDR2 is FYNNEI in the germline V gene. The CDR3 loop spans 14 amino acids. The CDR3 loop reads CASSGQGAIGELFF. CDR3 nucleotides: TGTGCCAGCAGTGGACAGGGGGCAATTGGGGAGCTGTTTTTT.

The V gene is TRBV24-1, the J gene TRBJ2-7, with D tentatively TRBD1 (6 bases). This CDR3 comprises 14 residues. CDR1 is KGHDR, CDR2 SFDVKD, per germline. The V end was cut by 1 base, the J end by 2 bases, with 8 bases between. CDR3 in amino acids: CATSDFDRPYEQYF. The DNA for the CDR3 is TGTGCCACCAGTGATTTTGACAGGCCCTACGAGCAGTACTTC.

In its sample, this clone was seen a few times. The V and J genes are TRBV7-2 and TRBJ2-1, with 10 bases identical to TRBD2. The V and J ends lost 5 bases and 6 bases, in that order; junction bases with no gene match: 10. From germline, CDR1 is SGHTA and CDR2 FQGNSA. The CDR3 has 16 amino acids. CDR3 in DNA: TGTGCCAGCAGCCGTGGGGGTAGCGGGAGGCTCAATGAGCAGTTCTTC. It is translated as CASSRGGSGRLNEQFF.

The rearrangement joins TRBV20-1 to TRBJ2-4, with D unclear. The germline V gene has CDR1 DFQATT and CDR2 SNEGSKA (reference sequence). The V end was cut by 3 bases, the J end by 3 bases, with 9 bases between. This CDR3 has 13 amino acids. The chain's CDR3 is CSASIFGKNIQYF. The CDR3 DNA reads TGCAGTGCTAGTATATTCGGCAAAAACATTCAGTACTTC.

The chain joins TRBV6-5 to TRBJ1-1, with 7 bases aligning to TRBD1. The trim removed 5 bases at V and 0 bases at J, leaving 6 bases unmatched. The CDR3 is 15 residues long. Germline lookup yields CDR1 MNHEY and CDR2 SVGAGI. CDR3 sequence: CASSITGEMNTEAFF. The CDR3 bases are TGTGCCAGCAGTATAACAGGGGAAATGAACACTGAAGCTTTCTTT.

The chain employs TRBV3-1 (or the pseudogene TRBV3-2) and TRBJ2-1; the D gene is possibly TRBD2 (5 bases). CDR3 size: 15 residues. The V gene lost 3 bases and the J gene lost 5 bases, with 14 bases spanning the gap. Germline CDR1 and CDR2: LGHDT and YNNKEL (reference sequence). CDR3 bases: TGTGCCAGCAGCCAGGGAAACGGGGTACACAATGAGCAGTTCTTC. As protein: CASSQGNGVHNEQFF.

The V and J genes are TRBV19 and TRBJ2-1, with TRBD2 matching over 8 bases. The germline V gene has CDR1 LNHDA and CDR2 SQIVND (reference sequence). V was clipped by 2 bases and J by 0 bases; unmatched bases: 3. The length of the CDR3 is 16 residues. The CDR3 here is CASSIPGGPSYNEQFF. The CDR3 DNA follows: TGTGCCAGTAGTATACCGGGAGGGCCCTCCTACAATGAGCAGTTCTTC.

This chain connects TRBV7-2 to TRBJ2-1; TRBD2 matches 15 bases. The germline gives CDR1 SGHTA, CDR2 FQGNSA. CDR3 size: 17 residues. The V and J ends lost 5 bases and 5 bases, in that order; junction bases with no gene match: 7. The CDR3 spells CASSLPGLAGGNNEQFF. CDR3 coding DNA: TGTGCCAGCAGCCTTCCGGGACTAGCGGGAGGAAACAATGAGCAGTTCTTC.

In this sample, this clone turned up once. The chain combines TRBV5-1 with TRBJ1-3; 10 bases are shared with TRBD1. V lost 4 bases and J lost 0; bases outside the gene matches: 13. The germline V gene encodes CDR1 SGHRS and CDR2 YFSETQ. The CDR3 runs 19 residues. Written as DNA, the CDR3 is TGCGCCAGCAGCCGCACTCCGGGACAGGGGCCTCCCTCTGGAAACACCATATATTTT. Its protein is CASSRTPGQGPPSGNTIYF.

The gene calls are TRBV5-1 and TRBJ1-3; 9 bases fit TRBD1. The CDR3 loop spans 14 amino acids. J lost 5 bases, V lost 2 bases, and 2 bases had no gene match. CDR1 is SGHRS, CDR2 YFSETQ, per germline. CDR3 sequence (DNA): TGCGCCAGCAGCTTAGGACAGGGGAGAAACACCATATATTTT. As protein: CASSLGQGRNTIYF.

This clone has just one count. The rearrangement uses TRBV4-3 and TRBJ2-1; 10 bases are shared with TRBD1. The CDR3 is made up of 16 amino acids. The V and J ends lost 4 bases and 3 bases, in that order; junction bases with no gene match: 6. Germline V gene data show CDR1 as LGHNA and CDR2 as YSLEER. CDR3 DNA: TGCGCCAGCAGCCGCGCCGGGACAGGGGACTACAATGAGCAGTTCTTC. It yields the protein CASSRAGTGDYNEQFF.

This sequence joins TRBV19 and TRBJ2-5, with 8 bases identical to TRBD2. J gave up 6 bases and V 5 bases, and 11 bases lay outside the gene matches. CDR1 is LNHDA, CDR2 SQIVND, per germline (reference sequence). The CDR3 loop spans 15 amino acids. The CDR3 sequence is CASSWSTGLVKTQYF. The CDR3 coding sequence is TGTGCCAGTAGTTGGTCTACGGGACTAGTAAAGACCCAGTACTTC.

The table lists this clone with a count of one. The rearrangement uses TRBV19 and TRBJ1-2; 8 bases line up with TRBD1. The CDR3 covers 17 residues. V lost 5 bases and J lost 0; bases outside the gene matches: 11. Germline V gene lookup returns CDR1 LNHDA and CDR2 SQIVND (reference sequence). The CDR3 sequence: CASSPRLGDRTNYGYTF. The CDR3 DNA follows: TGTGCCAGTAGTCCTCGCCTAGGGGACAGGACTAACTATGGCTACACCTTC.

The chain uses TRBV6-5 and TRBJ1-5, with D possibly being TRBD1 (6 bases). The CDR3 runs to 15 residues. Germline V gene data show CDR1 as MNHEY and CDR2 as SVGAGI. Between the trimmed V and J ends, which lost 8 bases and 5 bases, there was a span of 19 bases. CDR3 region: CASRQAGGLYQPQHF. CDR3 bases: TGTGCCAGCCGCCAGGCGGGGGGCCTGTATCAGCCCCAGCATTTT.

The rearrangement joins TRBV9 to TRBJ2-6, with 9 bases aligning to TRBD1. Losses at the gene ends were 3 bases for V and 1 base for J; bases not matched to a gene: 8. Germline V gives CDR1 SGDLS, CDR2 YYNGEE. There are 18 residues in the CDR3. The CDR3 nucleotides are TGTGCCAGCAGCGGCCCACAGGGGGCGAGATCTGGGGCCAACGTCCTGACTTTC. Amino acid sequence: CASSGPQGARSGANVLTF. The whole variable domain, filled in from reference TRBV9 and TRBJ2-6, reads DSGVTQTPKHLITATGQRVTLRCSPRSGDLSVYWYQQSLDQGLQFLIQYYNGEERAKGNILERFSAQQFPDLHSELNLSSLELGDSALYFCASSGPQGARSGANVLTFGAGSRLTVL.

The table lists this clone with a count of one. The gene calls are TRBV5-1 and TRBJ2-7; D possibly corresponds to TRBD2 (5 bases). This CDR3 has 14 amino acids. V was clipped by 2 bases and J by 2 bases, with 11 bases between them. CDR1 and CDR2 from the germline V gene are SGHRS and YFSETQ. The CDR3 DNA follows: TGCGCCAGCAGCTTCTCCGGGGTAACCTACGAGCAGTACTTC. It codes for CASSFSGVTYEQYF.

Only a few counts were recorded for this clone. This rearrangement joins TRBV5-1 to TRBJ2-2; 9 bases line up with TRBD1. This CDR3 comprises 15 residues. The germline CDR1 and CDR2 sequences are SGHRS and YFSETQ. The trim removed 1 base at V and 6 bases at J, leaving 4 bases unmatched. CDR3: CASSLLGQGAGELFF. CDR3 nucleotide sequence: TGCGCCAGCAGCTTGTTGGGACAGGGCGCCGGGGAGCTGTTTTTT.

J is TRBJ1-1 and V is TRBV19, with 10 bases identical to TRBD1. V gave up 5 bases and J gave up 4 bases; unmatched junction bases: 7. The CDR3 is 15 amino acids. From germline, CDR1 is LNHDA and CDR2 SQIVND (reference sequence). The CDR3 loop is CASSAPDRGLTEAFF. The CDR3 DNA is TGTGCCAGTAGTGCCCCCGACAGGGGGCTCACTGAAGCTTTCTTT.

This rearrangement joins TRBV19 to TRBJ1-2, with 7 positions matching TRBD1. Germline V gene data show CDR1 as LNHDA and CDR2 as SQIVND (reference sequence). Trimming cost V 7 bases and J 1 base; bases outside gene matches: 9. There are 15 residues in the CDR3. Written as DNA, the CDR3 is TGTGCCAGTATAAACTCCGGGACAGTTAACTATGGCTACACCTTC. Its protein is CASINSGTVNYGYTF.

V and J are TRBV19 and TRBJ2-2, with 9 nucleotides matching TRBD1. Trimming removed 2 bases from V and 4 bases from J; junction bases left unmatched: 5. The CDR3 loop spans 16 amino acids. Germline values: CDR1 LNHDA, CDR2 SQIVND (reference sequence). The CDR3 region is CASSIRGQGGTGELFF. The CDR3 DNA sequence: TGTGCCAGTAGTATAAGGGGACAGGGAGGCACCGGGGAGCTGTTTTTT.

The J gene is TRBJ2-3, the V gene TRBV4-3, with D unresolved. Between the trimmed V and J ends, which lost 0 bases and 10 bases, there was a span of 14 bases. The CDR3 contains 14 residues. Germline V gives CDR1 LGHNA, CDR2 YSLEER. The CDR3, as DNA: TGCGCCAGCAGCCAAGATACCAACCCCAGGCCGCAGTATTTT. It encodes CASSQDTNPRPQYF.

Concerning this clone: This may be a read error: a much more frequent sequence differs by one nucleotide. This chain joins TRBV19 and TRBJ2-7; 7 nucleotides match TRBD1. The CDR3 loop spans 15 amino acids. From germline, CDR1 is LNHDA and CDR2 SQIVND (reference sequence). The CDR3 DNA reads TGTGTCAGTAGTATGCCGGGACAGAGCTCCTACGAGCAGTACTTC. As protein: CVSSMPGQSSYEQYF. The variable domain in full, completed from reference TRBV19 and TRBJ2-7, reads DGGITQSPKYLFRKEGQNVTLSCEQNLNHDAMYWYRQDPGQGLRLIYYSQIVNDFQKGDIAEGYSVSREKKESFPLTVTSAQKNPTAFYLCVSSMPGQSSYEQYFGPGTRLTVT.

The table lists this clone with a count of one. The J gene is TRBJ1-2, the V gene TRBV3-1 (or the pseudogene TRBV3-2); D possibly corresponds to TRBD1 (5 bases). The germline V and J ends were trimmed by 0 bases and 4 bases, with 15 bases remaining between them. There are 16 residues in the CDR3. Germline CDR1 LGHDT, CDR2 YNNKEL (reference sequence). In DNA, the CDR3 is TGTGCCAGCAGCCAAGAGTGGGGGGACGGATTCTATGGCTACACCTTC. It encodes CASSQEWGDGFYGYTF.

The rearrangement uses TRBV6-6 and TRBJ1-1; D remains unclear. The ends were cut back, 6 bases at V and 3 bases at J, with 11 bases in the middle. Germline CDR1 MNHNY, CDR2 SVGAGI (reference sequence). There are 13 residues in the CDR3. CDR3 sequence reads: CASSPPVDTEAFF. CDR3 DNA sequence: TGTGCCAGCAGCCCCCCCGTTGACACTGAAGCTTTCTTT.